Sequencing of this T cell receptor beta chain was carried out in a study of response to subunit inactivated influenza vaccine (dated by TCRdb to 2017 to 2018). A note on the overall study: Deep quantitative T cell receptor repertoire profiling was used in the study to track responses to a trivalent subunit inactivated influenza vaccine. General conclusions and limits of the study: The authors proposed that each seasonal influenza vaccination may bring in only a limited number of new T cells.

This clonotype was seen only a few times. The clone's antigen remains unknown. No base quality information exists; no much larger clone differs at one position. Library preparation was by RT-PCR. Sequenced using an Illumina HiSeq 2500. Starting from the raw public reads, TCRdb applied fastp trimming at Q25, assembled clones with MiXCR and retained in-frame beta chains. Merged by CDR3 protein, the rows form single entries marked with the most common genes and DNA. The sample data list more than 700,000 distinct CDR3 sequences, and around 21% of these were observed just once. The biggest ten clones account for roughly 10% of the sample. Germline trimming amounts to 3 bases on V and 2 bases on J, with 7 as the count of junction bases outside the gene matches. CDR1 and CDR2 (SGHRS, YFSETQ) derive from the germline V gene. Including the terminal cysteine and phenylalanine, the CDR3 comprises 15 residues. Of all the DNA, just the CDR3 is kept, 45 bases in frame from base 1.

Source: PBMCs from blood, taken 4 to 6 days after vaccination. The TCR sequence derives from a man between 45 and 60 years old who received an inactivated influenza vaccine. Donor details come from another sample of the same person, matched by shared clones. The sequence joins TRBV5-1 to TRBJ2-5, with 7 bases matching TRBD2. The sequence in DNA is TGCGCCAGCAGCTATGCGGCGGGGGTTCAAGAGACCCAGTACTTC. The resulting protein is CASSYAAGVQETQYF. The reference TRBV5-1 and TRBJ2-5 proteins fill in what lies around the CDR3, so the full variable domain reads KAGVTQTPRYLIKTRGQQVTLSCSPISGHRSVSWYQQTPGQGLQFLFEYFSETQRNKGNFPGRFSGRQFSNSRSEMNVSTLELGDSALYLCASSYAAGVQETQYFGPGTRLLVL.